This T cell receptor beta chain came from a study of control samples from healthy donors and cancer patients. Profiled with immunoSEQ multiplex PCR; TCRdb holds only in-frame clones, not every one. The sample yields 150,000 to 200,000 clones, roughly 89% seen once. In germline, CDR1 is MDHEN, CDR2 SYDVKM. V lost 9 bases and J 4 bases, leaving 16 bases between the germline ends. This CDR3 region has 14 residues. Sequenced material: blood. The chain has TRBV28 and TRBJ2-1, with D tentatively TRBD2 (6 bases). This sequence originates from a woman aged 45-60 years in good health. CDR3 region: CASSGEEGYNEQFF. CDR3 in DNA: TGTGCCAGTTCAGGAGAGGAGGGTTACAATGAGCAGTTCTTC. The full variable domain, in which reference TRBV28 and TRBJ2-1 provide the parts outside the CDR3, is DVKVTQSSRYLVKRTGEKVFLECVQDMDHENMFWYRQDPGLGLRLIYFSYDVKMKEKGDIPEGYSVSREKKERFSLILESASTNQTSMYLCASSGEEGYNEQFFGPGTRLTVL.